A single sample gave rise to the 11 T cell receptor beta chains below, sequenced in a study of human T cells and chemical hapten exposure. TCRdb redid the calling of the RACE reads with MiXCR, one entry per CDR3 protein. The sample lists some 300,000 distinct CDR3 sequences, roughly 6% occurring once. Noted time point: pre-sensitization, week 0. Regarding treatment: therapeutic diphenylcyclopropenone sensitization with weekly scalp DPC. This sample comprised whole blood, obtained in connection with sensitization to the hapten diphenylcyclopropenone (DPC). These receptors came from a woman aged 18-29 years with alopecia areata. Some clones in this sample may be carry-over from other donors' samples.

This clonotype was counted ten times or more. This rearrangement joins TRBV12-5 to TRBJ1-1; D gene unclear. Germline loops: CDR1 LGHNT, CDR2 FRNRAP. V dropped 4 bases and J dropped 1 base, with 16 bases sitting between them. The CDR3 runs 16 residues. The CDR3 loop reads CASGSTLMGENTEAFF. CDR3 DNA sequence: TGTGCTAGTGGTTCGACGCTCATGGGAGAGAACACTGAAGCTTTCTTT.

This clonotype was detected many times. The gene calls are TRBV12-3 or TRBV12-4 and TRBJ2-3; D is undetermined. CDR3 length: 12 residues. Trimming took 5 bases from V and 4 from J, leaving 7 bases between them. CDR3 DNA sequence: TGTGCCAGCAGTGACCAATCAGATACGCAGTATTTT. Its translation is CASSDQSDTQYF.

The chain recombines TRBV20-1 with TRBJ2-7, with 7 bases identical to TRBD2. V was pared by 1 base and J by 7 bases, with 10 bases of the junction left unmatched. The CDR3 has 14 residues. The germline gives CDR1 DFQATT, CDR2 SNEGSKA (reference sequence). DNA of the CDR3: TGCAGTGCTAGAGGGGGACTATCGACCGGGGAGCAGTACTTC. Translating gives CSARGGLSTGEQYF.

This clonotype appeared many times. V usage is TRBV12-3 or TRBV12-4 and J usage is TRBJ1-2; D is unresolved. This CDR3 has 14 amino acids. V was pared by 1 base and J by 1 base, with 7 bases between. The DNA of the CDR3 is TGTGCCAGCAGTTTAGGTGGCAGTAACTATGGCTACACCTTC. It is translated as CASSLGGSNYGYTF.

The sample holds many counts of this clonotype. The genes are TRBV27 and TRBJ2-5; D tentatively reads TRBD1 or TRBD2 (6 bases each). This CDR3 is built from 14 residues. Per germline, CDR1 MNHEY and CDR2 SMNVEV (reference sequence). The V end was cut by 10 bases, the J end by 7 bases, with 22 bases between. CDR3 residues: CAIRMGGAEGTQYF. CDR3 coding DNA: TGTGCCATACGGATGGGGGGCGCCGAGGGGACCCAGTACTTC.

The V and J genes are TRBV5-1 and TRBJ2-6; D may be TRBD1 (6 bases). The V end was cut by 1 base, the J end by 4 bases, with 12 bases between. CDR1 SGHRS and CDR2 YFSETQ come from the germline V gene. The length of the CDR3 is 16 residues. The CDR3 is CASSLNQGSGANVLTF. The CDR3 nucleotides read TGCGCCAGCAGCTTGAATCAGGGGAGCGGGGCCAACGTCCTGACTTTC.

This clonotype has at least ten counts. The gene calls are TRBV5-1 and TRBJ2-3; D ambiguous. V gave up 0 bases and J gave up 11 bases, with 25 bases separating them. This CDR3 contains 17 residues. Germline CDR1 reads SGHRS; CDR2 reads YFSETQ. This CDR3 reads CASSLALDAKFLKQQYF. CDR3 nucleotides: TGCGCCAGCAGCTTGGCCCTGGACGCGAAATTTCTAAAACAGCAGTATTTT.

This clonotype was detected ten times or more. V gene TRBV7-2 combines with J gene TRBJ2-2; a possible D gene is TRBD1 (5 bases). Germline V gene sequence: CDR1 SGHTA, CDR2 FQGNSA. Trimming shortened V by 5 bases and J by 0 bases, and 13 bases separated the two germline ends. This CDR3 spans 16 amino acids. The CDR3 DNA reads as TGTGCCAGCAGCCCGCGACAGTTCGCGAACACCGGGGAGCTGTTTTTT. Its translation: CASSPRQFANTGELFF.

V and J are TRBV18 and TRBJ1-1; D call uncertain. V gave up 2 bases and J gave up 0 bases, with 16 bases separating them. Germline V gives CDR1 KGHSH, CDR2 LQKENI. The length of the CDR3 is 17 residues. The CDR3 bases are TGTGCCAGCTCACCAGTGAGTATGGCCCCAATGAACACTGAAGCTTTCTTT. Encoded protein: CASSPVSMAPMNTEAFF.

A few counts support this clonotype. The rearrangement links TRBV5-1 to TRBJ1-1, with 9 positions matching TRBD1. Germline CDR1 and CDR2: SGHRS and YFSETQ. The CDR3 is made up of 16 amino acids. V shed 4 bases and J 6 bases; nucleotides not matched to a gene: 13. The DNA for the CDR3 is TGCGCCAGCAGCCCTGGGACAGGGATATCTGGCGCTGAAGCTTTCTTT. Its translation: CASSPGTGISGAEAFF.

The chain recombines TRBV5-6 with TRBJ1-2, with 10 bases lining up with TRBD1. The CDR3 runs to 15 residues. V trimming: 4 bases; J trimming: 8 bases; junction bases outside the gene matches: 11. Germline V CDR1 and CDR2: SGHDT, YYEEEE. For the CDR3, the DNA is TGTGCCAGCAGCCTGCGGGACAGGGGCGTAGGGGGCTACACCTTC. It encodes CASSLRDRGVGGYTF.